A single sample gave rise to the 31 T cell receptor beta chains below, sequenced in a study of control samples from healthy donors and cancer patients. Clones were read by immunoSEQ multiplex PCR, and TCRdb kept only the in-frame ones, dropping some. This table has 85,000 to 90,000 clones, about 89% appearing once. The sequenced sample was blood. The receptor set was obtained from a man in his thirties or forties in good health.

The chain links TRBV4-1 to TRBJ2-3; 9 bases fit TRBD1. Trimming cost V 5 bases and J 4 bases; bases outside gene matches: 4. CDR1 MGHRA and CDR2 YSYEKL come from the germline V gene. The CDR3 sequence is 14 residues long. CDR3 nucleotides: TGCGCCAGCAGCAAAGGGGACAGGGCAGATACGCAGTATTTT. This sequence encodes CASSKGDRADTQYF.

CDR3: CASRGMDSPLHF. The CDR3 nucleotides are TGTGCCAGCAGGGGGATGGATTCACCCCTCCACTTT. This chain uses TRBV2 with TRBJ1-6; D call uncertain. CDR1 and CDR2 from the germline V gene are SNHLY and FYNNEI. This CDR3 contains 12 residues. Trimming stripped 6 bases from V and 8 bases from J, with 8 bases between.

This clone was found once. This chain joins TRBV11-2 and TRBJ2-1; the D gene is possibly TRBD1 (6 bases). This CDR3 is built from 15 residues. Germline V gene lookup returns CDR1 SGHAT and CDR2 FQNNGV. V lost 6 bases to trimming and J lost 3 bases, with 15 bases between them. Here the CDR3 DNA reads TGTGCCAGCAGGGAACAGGGACAAGTCTACAATGAGCAGTTCTTC. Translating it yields CASREQGQVYNEQFF.

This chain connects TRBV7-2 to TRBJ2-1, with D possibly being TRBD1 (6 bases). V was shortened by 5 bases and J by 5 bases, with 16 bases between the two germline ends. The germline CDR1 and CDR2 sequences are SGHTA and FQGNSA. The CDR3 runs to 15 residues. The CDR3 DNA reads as TGTGCCAGCAGCCTCTACGTGGGGGCCGACAATGAGCAGTTCTTC. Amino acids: CASSLYVGADNEQFF.

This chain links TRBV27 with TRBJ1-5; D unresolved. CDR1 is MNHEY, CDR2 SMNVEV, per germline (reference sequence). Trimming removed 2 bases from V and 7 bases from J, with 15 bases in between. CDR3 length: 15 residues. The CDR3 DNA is TGTGCCAGCAGTTTAGGTGTCAACCAGAGGCAGCCCCAGCATTTT. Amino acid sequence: CASSLGVNQRQPQHF.

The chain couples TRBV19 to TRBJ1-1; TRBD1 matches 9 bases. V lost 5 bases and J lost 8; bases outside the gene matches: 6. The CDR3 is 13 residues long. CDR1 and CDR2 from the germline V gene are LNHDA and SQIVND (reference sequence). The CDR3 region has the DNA TGTGCCAGTAGTCTTAGACAGGGGGGAGAAGCTTTCTTT. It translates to CASSLRQGGEAFF.

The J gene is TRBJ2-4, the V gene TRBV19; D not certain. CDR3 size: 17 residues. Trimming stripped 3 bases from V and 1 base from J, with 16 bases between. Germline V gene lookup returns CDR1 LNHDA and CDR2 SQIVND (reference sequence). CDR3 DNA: TGTGCCAGTAGTATGACTCAGCGATCACTGGCCAAAAACATTCAGTACTTC. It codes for CASSMTQRSLAKNIQYF. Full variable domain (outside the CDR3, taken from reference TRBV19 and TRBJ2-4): DGGITQSPKYLFRKEGQNVTLSCEQNLNHDAMYWYRQDPGQGLRLIYYSQIVNDFQKGDIAEGYSVSREKKESFPLTVTSAQKNPTAFYLCASSMTQRSLAKNIQYFGAGTRLSVL.

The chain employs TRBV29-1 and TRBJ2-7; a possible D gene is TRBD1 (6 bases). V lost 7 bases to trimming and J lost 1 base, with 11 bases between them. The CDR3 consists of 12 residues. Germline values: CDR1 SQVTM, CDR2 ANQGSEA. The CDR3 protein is CSAPRGSYEQYV. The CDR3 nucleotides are TGCAGCGCCCCGAGGGGGTCCTACGAGCAGTACGTC.

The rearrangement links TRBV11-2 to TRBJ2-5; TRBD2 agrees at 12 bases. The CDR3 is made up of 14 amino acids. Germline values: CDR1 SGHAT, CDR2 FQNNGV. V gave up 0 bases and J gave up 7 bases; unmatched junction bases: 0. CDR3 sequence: CASSLETSGGTQYF. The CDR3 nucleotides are TGTGCCAGCAGCTTAGAGACTAGCGGGGGGACCCAGTACTTC. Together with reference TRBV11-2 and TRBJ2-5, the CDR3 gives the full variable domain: EAGVAQSPRYKIIEKRQSVAFWCNPISGHATLYWYQQILGQGPKLLIQFQNNGVVDDSQLPKDRFSAERLKGVDSTLKIQPAKLEDSAVYLCASSLETSGGTQYFGPGTRLLVL.

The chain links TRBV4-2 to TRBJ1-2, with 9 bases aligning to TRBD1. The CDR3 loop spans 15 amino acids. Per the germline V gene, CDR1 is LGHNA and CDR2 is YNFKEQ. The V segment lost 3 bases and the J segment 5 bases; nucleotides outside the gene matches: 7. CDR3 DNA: TGTGCCAGCAGCCAGACACAGGGGGCTGGGTATGGCTACACCTTC. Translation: CASSQTQGAGYGYTF.

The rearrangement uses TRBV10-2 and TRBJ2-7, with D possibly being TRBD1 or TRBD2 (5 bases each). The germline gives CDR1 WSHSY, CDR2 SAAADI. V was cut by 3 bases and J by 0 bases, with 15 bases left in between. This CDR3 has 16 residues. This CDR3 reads CASSERKGTGSYEQYV. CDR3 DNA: TGCGCCAGCAGTGAAAGGAAGGGGACGGGCTCCTACGAGCAGTACGTC.

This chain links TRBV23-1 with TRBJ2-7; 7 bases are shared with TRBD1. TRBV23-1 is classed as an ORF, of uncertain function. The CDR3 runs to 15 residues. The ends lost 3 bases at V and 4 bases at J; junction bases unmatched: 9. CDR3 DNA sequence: TGCGCCAGCAGTCATCGCCGGGACAGAAGGTACGAGCAGTACGTC. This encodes CASSHRRDRRYEQYV.

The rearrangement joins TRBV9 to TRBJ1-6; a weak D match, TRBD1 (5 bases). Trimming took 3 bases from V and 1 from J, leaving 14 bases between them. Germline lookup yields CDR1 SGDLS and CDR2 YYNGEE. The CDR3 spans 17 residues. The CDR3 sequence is CASSDSGIGSYNSPLHF. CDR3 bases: TGTGCCAGCAGCGACTCAGGGATCGGGTCCTATAATTCACCCCTCCACTTT.

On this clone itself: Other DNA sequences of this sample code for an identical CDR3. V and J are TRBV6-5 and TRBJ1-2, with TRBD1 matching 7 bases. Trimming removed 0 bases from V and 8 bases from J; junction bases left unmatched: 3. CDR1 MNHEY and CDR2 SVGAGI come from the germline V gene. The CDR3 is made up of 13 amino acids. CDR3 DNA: TGTGCCAGCAGTTACTCGCAGGGGGGCGGCTACACCTTC. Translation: CASSYSQGGGYTF.

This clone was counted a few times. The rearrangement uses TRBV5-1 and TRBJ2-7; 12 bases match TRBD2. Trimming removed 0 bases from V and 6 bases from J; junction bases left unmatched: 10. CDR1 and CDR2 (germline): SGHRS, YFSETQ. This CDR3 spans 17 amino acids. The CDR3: CASSLGPPGLAGLEQYF. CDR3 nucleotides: TGCGCCAGCAGCTTGGGCCCTCCGGGACTAGCGGGCCTCGAGCAGTACTTC.

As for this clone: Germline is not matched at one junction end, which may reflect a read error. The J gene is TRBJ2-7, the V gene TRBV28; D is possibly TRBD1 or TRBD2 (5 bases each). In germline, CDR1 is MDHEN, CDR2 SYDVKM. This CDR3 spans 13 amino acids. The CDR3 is CASINSAGTSSHF. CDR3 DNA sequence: TGTGCCAGCATCAATTCAGCCGGGACCTCATCGCACTTC.

The CDR3: CASSIRAGQGTEAFF. The DNA for the CDR3 is TGTGCCAGTAGTATTCGCGCGGGACAGGGAACTGAAGCTTTCTTT. V and J are TRBV19 and TRBJ1-1; TRBD1 matches 9 bases. The ends lost 3 bases at V and 5 bases at J; junction bases unmatched: 7. Germline values: CDR1 LNHDA, CDR2 SQIVND (reference sequence). The CDR3 totals 15 residues. Full variable domain (remainder filled in from reference TRBV19 and TRBJ1-1): DGGITQSPKYLFRKEGQNVTLSCEQNLNHDAMYWYRQDPGQGLRLIYYSQIVNDFQKGDIAEGYSVSREKKESFPLTVTSAQKNPTAFYLCASSIRAGQGTEAFFGQGTRLTVV.

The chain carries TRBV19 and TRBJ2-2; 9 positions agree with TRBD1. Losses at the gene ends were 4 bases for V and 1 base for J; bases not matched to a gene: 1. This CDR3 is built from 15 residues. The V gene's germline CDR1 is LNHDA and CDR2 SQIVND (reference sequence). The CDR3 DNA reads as TGTGCCAGTAGTAGACAGGGGGTGAACACCGGGGAGCTGTTTTTT. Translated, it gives CASSRQGVNTGELFF.

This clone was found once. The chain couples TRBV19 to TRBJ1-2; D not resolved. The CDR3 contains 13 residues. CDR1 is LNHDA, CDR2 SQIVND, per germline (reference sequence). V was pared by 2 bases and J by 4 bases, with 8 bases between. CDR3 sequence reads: CASSISQSYGYTF. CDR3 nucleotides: TGTGCCAGTAGTATAAGTCAAAGCTATGGCTACACCTTC.

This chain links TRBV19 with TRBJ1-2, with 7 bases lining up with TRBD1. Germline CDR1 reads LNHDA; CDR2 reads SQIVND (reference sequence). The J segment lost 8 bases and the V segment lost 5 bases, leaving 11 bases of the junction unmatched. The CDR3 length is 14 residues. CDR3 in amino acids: CASSVSQGRGGYTF. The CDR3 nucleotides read TGTGCCAGTAGTGTCTCACAGGGGCGTGGAGGCTACACCTTC.

DNA for the CDR3: TGTGCCAGCAGCCAGACTAGCGCTGTTAATGAGCAGTTCTTC. It is translated as CASSQTSAVNEQFF. The rearrangement joins TRBV7-2 to TRBJ2-1; 8 bases are shared with TRBD2. The CDR3 consists of 14 residues. V lost 5 bases and J lost 7; bases outside the gene matches: 7. Germline V gene data show CDR1 as SGHTA and CDR2 as FQGNSA.

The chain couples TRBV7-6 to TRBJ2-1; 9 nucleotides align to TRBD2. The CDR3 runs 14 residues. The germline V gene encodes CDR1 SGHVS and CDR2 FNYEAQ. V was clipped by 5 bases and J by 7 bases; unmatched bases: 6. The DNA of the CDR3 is TGTGCCAGCAGCCTAGGGCTAGCGGGGAATGAGCAGTTCTTC. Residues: CASSLGLAGNEQFF.

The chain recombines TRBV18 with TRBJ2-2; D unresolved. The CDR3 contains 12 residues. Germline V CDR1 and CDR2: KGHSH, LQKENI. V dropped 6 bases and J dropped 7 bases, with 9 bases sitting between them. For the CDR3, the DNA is TGTGCCAGCTCGAGAGATGACGGGGAGCTGTTTTTT. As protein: CASSRDDGELFF. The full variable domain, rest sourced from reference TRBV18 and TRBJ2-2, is NAGVMQNPRHLVRRRGQEARLRCSPMKGHSHVYWYRQLPEEGLKFMVYLQKENIIDESGMPKERFSAEFPKEGPSILRIQQVVRGDSAAYFCASSRDDGELFFGEGSRLTVL.

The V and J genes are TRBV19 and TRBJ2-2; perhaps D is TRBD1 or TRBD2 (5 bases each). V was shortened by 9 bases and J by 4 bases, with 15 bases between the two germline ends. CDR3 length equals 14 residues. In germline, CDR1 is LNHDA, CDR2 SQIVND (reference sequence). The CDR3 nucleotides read TGTGCCAGCCACGGGGCTGGCCTCACCGGGGAGCTGTTTTTT. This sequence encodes CASHGAGLTGELFF.

For the CDR3, the DNA is TGTGCCAGCAGCGTAGCGTCAGGTTACCAAGAGACCCAGTACTTC. This gives the protein CASSVASGYQETQYF. The chain has TRBV9 and TRBJ2-5; no definite D call. V was shortened by 0 bases and J by 0 bases, with 9 bases between the two germline ends. CDR1 is SGDLS and CDR2 is YYNGEE in the germline V gene. The CDR3 loop spans 15 amino acids.

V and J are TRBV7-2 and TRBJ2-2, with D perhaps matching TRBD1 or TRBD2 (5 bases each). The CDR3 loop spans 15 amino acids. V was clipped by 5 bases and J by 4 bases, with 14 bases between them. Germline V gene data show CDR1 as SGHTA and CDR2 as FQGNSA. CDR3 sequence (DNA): TGTGCCAGCAGCCCCATGGGGGTAGTCACCGGGGAGCTGTTTTTT. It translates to CASSPMGVVTGELFF.

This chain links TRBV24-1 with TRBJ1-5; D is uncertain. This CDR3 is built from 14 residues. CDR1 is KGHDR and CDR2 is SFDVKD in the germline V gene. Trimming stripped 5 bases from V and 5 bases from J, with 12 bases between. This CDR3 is CATSGKDFYQPQHF. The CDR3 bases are TGTGCCACCAGTGGAAAGGACTTCTATCAGCCCCAGCATTTT.

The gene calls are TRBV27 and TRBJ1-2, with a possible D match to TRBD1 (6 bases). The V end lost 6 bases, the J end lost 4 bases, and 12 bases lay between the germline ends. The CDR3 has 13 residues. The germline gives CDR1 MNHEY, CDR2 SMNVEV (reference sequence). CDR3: CASRGGLGYGYTF. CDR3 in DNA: TGTGCCAGCAGGGGGGGGCTCGGCTATGGCTACACCTTC.

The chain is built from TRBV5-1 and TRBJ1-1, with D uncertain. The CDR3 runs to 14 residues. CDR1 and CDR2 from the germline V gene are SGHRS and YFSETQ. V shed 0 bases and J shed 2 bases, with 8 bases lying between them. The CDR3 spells CASSLDPVNTEAFF. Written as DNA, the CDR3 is TGCGCCAGCAGCTTGGATCCGGTAAACACTGAAGCTTTCTTT.

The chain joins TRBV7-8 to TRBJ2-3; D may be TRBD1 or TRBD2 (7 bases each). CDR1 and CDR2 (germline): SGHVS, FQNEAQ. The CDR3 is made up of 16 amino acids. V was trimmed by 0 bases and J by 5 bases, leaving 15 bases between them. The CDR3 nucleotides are TGTGCCAGCAGCTTAGCCGTCAGGGGGGGAGGAGATACGCAGTATTTT. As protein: CASSLAVRGGGDTQYF.

CDR3 region: CASSPKAGVDGIATNEKLFF. The CDR3, as DNA: TGTGCCAGCAGTCCAAAAGCAGGGGTGGATGGAATTGCTACTAATGAAAAACTGTTTTTT. The V gene is TRBV27, the J gene TRBJ1-4; possibly TRBD1 for D (6 bases). Germline-derived CDR1 and CDR2 are MNHEY and SMNVEV (reference sequence). Trimming cost V 5 bases and J 2 bases, with 27 bases left between them. This CDR3 is built from 20 residues. The complete variable domain, with remaining parts taken from reference TRBV27 and TRBJ1-4, reads EAQVTQNPRYLITVTGKKLTVTCSQNMNHEYMSWYRQDPGLGLRQIYYSMNVEVTDKGDVPEGYKVSRKEKRNFPLILESPSPNQTSLYFCASSPKAGVDGIATNEKLFFGSGTQLSVL.